This TCR beta chain was obtained from a study of blood T cells in healthy people across ages (dated by TCRdb to between 2014 and 2017). At the level of the whole study: Template switching captured roughly one uniquely barcoded TCR beta cDNA molecule per two T cells in model experiments. The study analyzed two additional independent replicas of 1 million unique cDNA reads from the same blood draw for two donors, one aged 18 to 30 and one aged 80 or older. To avoid experimental bias, donors of different ages were randomly spread across the sequencing lanes. Donors were grouped into four age groups: young (average approximately 15 years), middle-aged (39), aged (62) and long-lived (approximately 75). To track age-related changes in TCR beta repertoire diversity, the study relied on deep sequencing normalized with unique cDNA molecular identifiers. Study-wide conclusions, independent of this receptor: Estimates of total diversity based on one million sequenced T cells were regarded as lower bounds and as underestimates. There was a strong correlation between observed TCR beta diversity and the percentage of naive T cells measured by flow cytometry. Compared with the aged group, the long-lived group had more naive CD4+ T cells, fewer expanded clones and increased TCR diversity, suggesting age selection. Because the CMV infection status of the donors was unknown, age-related changes in expanded clonotypes may potentially have been confounded. Observed TCR beta diversity per million T cells fell roughly linearly with age, and a significant reduction was already apparent by age around 40. Because profiling used bulk unsorted PBMCs, naive and antigen-experienced compartments could not be compared conclusively.

The 35 to 40 donors, aged roughly 6 to 100 years, were systemically healthy Caucasian individuals from Russia. Each donor gave about 9.7 milliliters of peripheral blood, drawn into EDTA-treated Vacutainer tubes. PBMCs were isolated by Ficoll-Paque density-gradient centrifugation, with at least 7 million obtained per sample. Total RNA was extracted from PBMCs with Trizol reagent, with at least 5.5 micrograms obtained per sample. The percentages of naive CD45RAhigh/CD27high T cells were determined by flow cytometry on a PBMC aliquot from every donor. The CDR3 runs 16 residues from the cysteine to the phenylalanine. Here the CDR3 DNA is all that survives: 48 bases in frame from base 1. CDR1 is given as MGHRA and CDR2 as YSYEKL, both from the germline V gene. The germline V and J ends show losses of 3 bases and 1 base respectively, and no gene match explains 6 bases of the junction. In regard to this clonotype: The antigen this receptor binds is unknown. Within one base of it there is no much larger clone, and no base qualities were kept.

Library preparation was by 5' RACE. Sequenced using an Illumina HiSeq 2500. A second PCR of roughly 7 to 12 cycles was performed with a sample-barcoded 5' primer and a J-beta primer mix. Each TCR beta cDNA molecule received a unique molecular identifier from a template-switch 5' adaptor carrying 12 random nucleotides. Each sample yielded at least 2.5 million CDR3-containing paired-end reads. First-strand cDNA was synthesized from all RNA with the Mint cDNA synthesis kit, primed by a TRBC-specific oligonucleotide. Following uracil-DNA glycosylase treatment, all cDNA underwent a first 18-cycle PCR with the universal primers M1SS and BC2_uni_R. Per the authors' processing: For normalization, 1 million high-quality reads were randomly selected from each sample, with every read carrying a distinct molecular identifier. Reads with shared molecular identifiers were discarded instead of being binned into consensus sequences. MiTCR, run with a Q25 quality threshold and the strictest error-elimination algorithm, handled CDR3 identification, clonotype clustering and error correction. Lower-bound total TCR beta diversity was estimated with a nonparametric unseen species model using Euler transformation. TCRdb trimmed public reads at Q25 via fastp, called clones via MiXCR and kept in-frame beta chains. Rows with a matching CDR3 protein are joined into one entry that keeps the most common DNA and genes. TCRdb, not the authors, supplied the V and J calls. This sample lists about 1.8 million distinct CDR3 sequences; approximately 50% were detected once. Of the sample, around 2.1% is held by the ten largest clones.

The chain links TRBV4-1 with TRBJ2-5, and 9 bases in between align with TRBD2. This TCR was sampled from a woman in her forties in good health. Sequenced sample: blood. The DNA sequence is as follows: TGCGCCAGCAGCCAGGGGGTAGCGGGGGTCCAAGAGACCCAGTACTTC. The translation is CASSQGVAGVQETQYF.